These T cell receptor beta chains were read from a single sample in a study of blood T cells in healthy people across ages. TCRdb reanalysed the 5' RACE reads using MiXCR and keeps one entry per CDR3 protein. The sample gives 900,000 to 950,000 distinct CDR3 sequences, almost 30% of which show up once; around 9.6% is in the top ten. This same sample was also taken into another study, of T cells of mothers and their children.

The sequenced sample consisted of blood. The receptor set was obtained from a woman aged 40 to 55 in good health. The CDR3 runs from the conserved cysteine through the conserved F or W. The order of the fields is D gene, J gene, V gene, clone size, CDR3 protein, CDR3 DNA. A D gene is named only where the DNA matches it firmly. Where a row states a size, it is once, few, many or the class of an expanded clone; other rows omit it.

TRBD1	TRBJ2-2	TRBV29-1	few	CSVREDRGGTGELFF	TGCAGCGTTAGGGAGGACAGGGGTGGTACCGGGGAGCTGTTTTTT
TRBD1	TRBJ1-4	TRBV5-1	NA	CASSSYRGPDEKLFF	TGCGCCAGCAGCTCTTACAGGGGACCTGATGAAAAACTGTTTTTT
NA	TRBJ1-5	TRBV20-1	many	CSAGRNSNQPQHF	TGCAGTGCTGGCCGGAATAGCAATCAGCCCCAGCATTTT
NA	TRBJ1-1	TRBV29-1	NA	CSVSPRQTTNTEAFF	TGCAGCGTGTCCCCCCGACAGACAACGAACACTGAAGCTTTCTTT
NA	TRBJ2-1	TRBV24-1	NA	CATSVLSEQFF	TGTGCCACCAGTGTTTTAAGTGAGCAGTTCTTC
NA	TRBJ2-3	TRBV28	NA	CASDSFGDTQYF	TGTGCCAGTGACAGCTTCGGGGATACGCAGTATTTT
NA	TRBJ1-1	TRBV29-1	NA	CSVGARRSTEAFF	TGCAGCGTTGGAGCCAGGCGTAGCACTGAAGCTTTCTTT
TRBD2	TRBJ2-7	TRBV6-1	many	CASSEAGGSSYEQYF	TGTGCCAGCAGTGAAGCGGGGGGGAGCTCCTACGAGCAGTACTTC
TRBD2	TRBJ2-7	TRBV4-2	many	CASSQATSGRYEQYF	TGTGCCAGCAGCCAAGCGACTAGCGGGCGGTACGAGCAGTACTTC
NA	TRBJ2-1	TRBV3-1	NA	CASSQPIRGLGNEQFF	TGTGCCAGCAGCCAACCGATCCGGGGGTTGGGCAATGAGCAGTTCTTC
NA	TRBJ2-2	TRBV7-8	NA	CASSLAGAGTGELFF	TGTGCCAGCAGCTTAGCGGGGGCCGGGACCGGGGAGCTGTTTTTT
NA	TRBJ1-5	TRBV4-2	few	CASSTQGSGNQPQHF	TGTGCCAGCAGCACTCAGGGGTCGGGCAATCAGCCCCAGCATTTT
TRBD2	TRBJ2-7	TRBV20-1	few	CSAVLAGSSYEQYF	TGCAGTGCGGTACTAGCGGGGTCCTCCTACGAGCAGTACTTC
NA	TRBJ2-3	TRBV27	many	CASSQDYNTDTQYF	TGTGCCAGCAGCCAGGACTACAACACAGATACGCAGTATTTT
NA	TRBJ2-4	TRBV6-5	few	CASSYNGAGNIQYF	TGTGCCAGCAGTTACAACGGGGCAGGGAACATTCAGTACTTC
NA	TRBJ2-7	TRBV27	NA	CANSFRSSYEQYF	TGTGCCAACAGTTTCCGTAGCTCCTACGAGCAGTACTTC
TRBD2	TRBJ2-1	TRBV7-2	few	CASSPSGTRRGEQFF	TGTGCCAGCAGCCCTTCCGGGACTAGACGAGGGGAGCAGTTCTTC
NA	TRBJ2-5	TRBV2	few	CASRRGGGQETQYF	TGTGCCAGCCGGCGGGGAGGGGGGCAAGAGACCCAGTACTTC
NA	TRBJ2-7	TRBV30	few	CAWSGYSPLEQYF	TGTGCCTGGAGTGGGTACAGCCCCCTCGAGCAGTACTTC
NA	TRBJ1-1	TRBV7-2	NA	CASSRSDTEAFF	TGTGCCAGCAGCCGCAGCGACACTGAAGCTTTCTTT
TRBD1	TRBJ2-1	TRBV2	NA	CASTRDRSSYNEQFF	TGTGCCAGCACTCGGGACAGGAGCTCCTACAATGAGCAGTTCTTC
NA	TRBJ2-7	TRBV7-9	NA	CASSLVMGVHEQYF	TGTGCCAGCAGCTTAGTAATGGGGGTCCACGAGCAGTACTTC
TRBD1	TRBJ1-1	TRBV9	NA	CVSSVAGGTEAFF	TGTGTCAGCAGCGTAGCAGGGGGGACTGAAGCTTTCTTT
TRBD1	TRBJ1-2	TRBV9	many	CASSVEQGADGYTF	TGTGCCAGCAGCGTAGAGCAGGGGGCTGATGGCTACACCTTC
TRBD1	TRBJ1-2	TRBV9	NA	CASSPPTGTGYGYTF	TGTGCCAGCAGCCCCCCCACCGGGACAGGGTATGGTTACACCTTC
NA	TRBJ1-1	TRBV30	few	CAWSVRVGGAFF	TGTGCCTGGAGTGTACGGGTGGGCGGCGCTTTCTTT
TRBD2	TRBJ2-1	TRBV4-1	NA	CASSQEGSGGGYNGQFF	TGCGCCAGCAGCCAAGAAGGTAGCGGGGGAGGGTACAATGGGCAGTTCTTC
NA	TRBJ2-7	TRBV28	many	CASWGQYEQYF	TGTGCCAGCTGGGGGCAATACGAGCAGTACTTC
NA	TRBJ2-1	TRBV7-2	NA	CASTLQGYYNEQFF	TGCGCCAGCACTCTCCAGGGATACTACAATGAGCAGTTCTTC
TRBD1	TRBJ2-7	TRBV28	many	CASSYDRVSEQYF	TGTGCCAGCAGTTACGACAGGGTTAGCGAGCAGTACTTC
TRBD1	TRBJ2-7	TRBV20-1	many	CSTTGYLPYEQYF	TGCAGTACGACAGGGTATCTCCCCTACGAGCAGTACTTC
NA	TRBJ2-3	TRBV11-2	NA	CASSSPRGSYNEQFFGPGTDTQYF	NA
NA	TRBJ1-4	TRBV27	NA	CASRGVYEKLFF	TGTGCCAGCCGTGGAGTGTATGAAAAACTGTTTTTT
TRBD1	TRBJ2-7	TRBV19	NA	CATAGTGSREQYF	TGTGCCACCGCCGGGACAGGGTCCCGCGAGCAGTACTTC
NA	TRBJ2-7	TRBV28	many	CASSQQWRGEQYF	TGTGCCAGCAGCCAACAGTGGAGGGGCGAGCAGTACTTC
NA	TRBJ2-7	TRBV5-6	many	CASSFTVSEQYF	TGTGCCAGCAGCTTCACTGTTTCCGAGCAGTACTTC
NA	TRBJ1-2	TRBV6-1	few	CASSEFLGDTF	TGTGCCAGCAGTGAATTTCTGGGGGACACCTTC